Included here is one TCR beta chain sequence, with context. The data were obtained in a study of blood T cell repertoires in COVID-19. The wider study: From the United States, Italy and Spain came samples of acute and convalescent COVID-19. Sources were T cells, B-cell-depleted T cells, or PBMCs; the material itself was cDNA or gDNA.

This CDR3 has 14 residues. V lost 7 bases and J lost 1; bases outside the gene matches: 8. From germline, CDR1 is SQVTM and CDR2 ANQGSEA. As originally analysed: By means of reference gene primer amplification, nucleated cell counts were estimated. Using immunoSEQ multiplex PCR, the repertoire was profiled, and TCRdb retains in-frame clones only, with some absent. D and trimming come from the DNA, and the V and J calls and clone size come from that table. The sample lists 27,000 or so clones, around 86% occurring once. The V and J genes are TRBV29-1 and TRBJ2-5; TRBD2 agrees at 8 bases. The sequence was obtained from a man aged 70-80 years with acute or convalescent COVID-19. Sequencing input: peripheral blood. CDR3 sequence (DNA): TGCAGCGCTGGAGCGGGAGCCCTCCAAGAGACCCAGTACTTC. It is translated as CSAGAGALQETQYF.